This note documents a single TCR beta chain sequence. Unsorted samples, those not sorted, used roughly 87 million PBMCs for genomic DNA. The data stem from a study of shared clonotypes between healthy human individuals. The CDR3 runs to 15 residues. V was cut by 0 bases and J by 5 bases, with 13 bases left in between. CDR1 is MNHEY, CDR2 SVGAGI, per germline. Researchers ran the assay at a deep level. Clones were sequenced by immunoSEQ multiplex PCR, and TCRdb holds only the in-frame ones, with some missing. The sample shows about 490,000 clones, around 85% of them seen only once. The V call is TRBV6-5, the J call TRBJ1-2; D remains unclear. The sample was PBMCs. The sequence was collected from a woman aged 35 to 49 in good health. Some clones in this sample may be carry-over from other donors' samples. The CDR3 reads CASSYSTGVSYGYTF. The CDR3 DNA reads as TGTGCCAGCAGTTACTCAACCGGGGTTTCGTATGGCTACACCTTC.